This note documents a single T cell receptor beta chain sequence. The antigen is unknown. Next came a second PCR, run for about 7 to 12 cycles, which used a sample-barcoded 5' primer along with a J-beta primer mix. TCRdb reprocessed the 5' RACE reads with MiXCR, giving one entry per CDR3 protein. The data contain some 850,000 distinct CDR3 sequences, roughly 26% of them singletons. The data were taken from a study of blood T cells in healthy people across ages. The study's findings and limits: While age rose, TCR beta diversity per million T cells dropped in a roughly linear way. Naive T cell percentage showed a strong correlation with TCR beta diversity.

The germline V and J ends were trimmed by 4 bases and 1 base, with 9 bases remaining between them. This CDR3 region has 14 residues. The same specimen was also included in a second study, on T cells of mothers and their children. That source notes: Donation was provided by three healthy Caucasian mothers along with their six children. Both sample barcodes and 2-4 random nucleotides came from the M1S primer of the second PCR.

The chain employs TRBV12-3 or TRBV12-4 and TRBJ2-3; unclear D gene. The TCR was taken from a boy younger than 18 in good health. Sample: blood. The CDR3 loop is CASSSRSRTDTQYF. CDR3 DNA: TGTGCCAGCAGTTCCCGGTCGCGCACAGATACGCAGTATTTT.